The rows below give T cell receptor beta chains drawn from one sample of a study of cytomegalovirus exposure and HLA in healthy donors. Data came from immunoSEQ multiplex PCR; TCRdb stores just in-frame clones and leaves some out. The sample includes roughly 250,000 clones, roughly 80% seen only once; the top ten take over 0.3%. Sequences were obtained from PBMCs. These receptors were taken from a girl aged 2 to 10 in good health and CMV-seronegative. Each CDR3 is given with its conserved first and last residue. D genes are given only for firm matches. Some rows mark clone size as missing; the rest say once, few, many or name a class of expanded clone.

j_call | v_call | d_call | clone_size | cdr3_nt | cdr3_aa
TRBJ2-2 | TRBV18 | NA | NA | TGTGCCAGCTCACTACAAGGAGCATCGCACACCGGGGAGCTGTTTTTT | CASSLQGASHTGELFF
TRBJ1-2 | TRBV28 | NA | NA | TGTGCCAGCAGTGAGGTCTTGGTGGCTGGTAACTATGGCTACACCTTC | CASSEVLVAGNYGYTF
TRBJ2-7 | TRBV28 | TRBD2 | NA | TGTGCCAGCAGCGGGGGGGCCGTCTACGAGCAGTACTTC | CASSGGAVYEQYF
TRBJ1-4 | TRBV27 | NA | NA | TGTGCCAGCAGTGAGCTAGGGGGAGCTAATGAAAAACTGTTTTTT | CASSELGGANEKLFF
TRBJ1-5 | TRBV6-5 | NA | NA | TGTGCCAGCAGTTACTCAGCCGATCAGCCCCAGCATTTT | CASSYSADQPQHF
TRBJ1-2 | TRBV5-4 | NA | NA | TGTGCCAGCGGTCGCGGGGGCGCCCAAATTAAACTCTATGGCTACACCTTC | CASGRGGAQIKLYGYTF
TRBJ2-3 | TRBV9 | TRBD2 | NA | TGTGCCAGCAGCCCACTAGCGGCAAACACAGATACGCAGTATTTT | CASSPLAANTDTQYF
TRBJ2-2 | TRBV7-6 | TRBD2 | NA | TGTGCCAGCAGCAGAAGCGGGGCTAGCGGGGGGTACACCGGGGAGCTGTTTTTT | CASSRSGASGGYTGELFF
TRBJ2-5 | TRBV5-1 | TRBD1 | NA | TGCGCCAGCAGCTTCCGGGACAGCCAAGAGACCCAGTACTTC | CASSFRDSQETQYF
TRBJ2-2 | TRBV4-2 | NA | NA | TGTGCCAGCAGCCAAGCTCAGGGAACTCCGAACACCGGGGAGCTGTTTTTT | CASSQAQGTPNTGELFF
TRBJ2-1 | TRBV18 | TRBD1 | NA | TGTGCCAGCTCACCCCCGGCGGACAGGGTCAATGAGCAGTTCTTC | CASSPPADRVNEQFF
TRBJ2-1 | TRBV7-2 | NA | few | TGTGCCAGCAGCTTGGGGAGTTACAATGAGCAGTTCTTC | CASSLGSYNEQFF
TRBJ2-7 | TRBV11-1 | NA | NA | TGTGCCAGCAGCACTCACTCTCGCTCATTCTACGAGCAGTACTTC | CASSTHSRSFYEQYF